Following are 7 T cell receptor beta chains from one sample sequenced in a study of CD8 T cells in Susac syndrome (dated by TCRdb to 2018 to 2020). Libraries were constructed by the immunoSEQ multiplex PCR assay. RNA was extracted with the RNeasy kit and roughly 0.45 to 1 ug was reverse transcribed using random hexamers. Starting from the raw public reads, TCRdb applied fastp trimming at Q25, assembled clones with MiXCR and retained in-frame beta chains. Each entry merges the rows of one CDR3 protein and shows their most common DNA and genes. The sample profile shows around 180,000 distinct CDR3 sequences; roughly 92% of them were found once. Clones ranked in the top ten supply 0.12% of the sample. Material: CD4+ T cells from PBMCs. Every receptor here comes from a human donor with Susac syndrome.

This chain uses TRBV20-1 with TRBJ1-3; 8 positions match TRBD1. Trimming removed 0 bases from V and 4 bases from J; junction bases left unmatched: 5. Germline assignment: CDR1 DFQATT and CDR2 SNEGSKA (reference sequence). The CDR3 runs 15 residues. The CDR3: CSARDQTGAGNTIYF. As DNA, the CDR3 is TGCAGTGCTAGAGATCAGACAGGGGCGGGAAACACCATATATTTT.

The chain combines TRBV7-6 with TRBJ1-4, with D perhaps TRBD1 (6 bases). Trimming removed 6 bases at V and 5 bases at J, with 10 bases between. CDR1 and CDR2 (germline): SGHVS, FNYEAQ. This CDR3 spans 13 amino acids. DNA for the CDR3: TGTGCCAGCAGTCCCGGGACAAATGAAAAACTGTTTTTT. It encodes CASSPGTNEKLFF. The full variable domain, rest sourced from reference TRBV7-6 and TRBJ1-4, is GAGVSQSPRYKVTKRGQDVALRCDPISGHVSLYWYRQALGQGPEFLTYFNYEAQQDKSGLPNDRFSAERPEGSISTLTIQRTEQRDSAMYRCASSPGTNEKLFFGSGTQLSVL.

CDR3 sequence reads: CASRRSGTAAFF. DNA for the CDR3: TGTGCCAGCAGGCGCTCCGGGACGGCAGCTTTCTTT. The chain combines TRBV11-1 with TRBJ1-1, with D possibly TRBD1 on 5 matching bases. Germline V gives CDR1 SGHAT, CDR2 FQDESV (reference sequence). Trimming shortened V by 6 bases and J by 10 bases, and 15 bases separated the two germline ends. This CDR3 is 12 amino acids long.

The rearrangement uses TRBV7-2 and TRBJ2-5; TRBD2 aligns across 7 bases. The J segment lost 3 bases and the V segment lost 0 bases, leaving 1 base of the junction unmatched. Germline CDR1 is SGHTA and CDR2 is FQGNSA. The CDR3 consists of 14 residues. CDR3: CASSLAAGEETQYF. CDR3 nucleotide sequence: TGTGCCAGCAGCTTAGCTGCGGGGGAAGAGACCCAGTACTTC.

V gene TRBV20-1 combines with J gene TRBJ2-1; D may be TRBD1 or TRBD2 (5 bases each). The CDR3 sequence is 16 residues long. Germline V CDR1 and CDR2: DFQATT, SNEGSKA (reference sequence). V was clipped by 3 bases and J by 10 bases, with 25 bases between them. The chain's CDR3 is CSASPVSGPSRKEQFF. CDR3 bases: TGCAGTGCTAGTCCGGTGTCGGGACCCTCCCGTAAGGAGCAGTTCTTC.

V is TRBV20-1 and J is TRBJ2-1; TRBD1 aligns across 9 bases. The CDR3 sequence is 13 residues long. Germline V gene sequence: CDR1 DFQATT, CDR2 SNEGSKA (reference sequence). V lost 8 bases to trimming and J lost 7 bases; unmatched junction nucleotides: 9. The CDR3 sequence: CSIDRGALNEQFF. The CDR3 DNA reads as TGCAGTATTGACAGGGGGGCCCTAAATGAGCAGTTCTTC.

The chain uses TRBV6-5 and TRBJ1-2; 7 nucleotides agree with TRBD1. The germline gives CDR1 MNHEY, CDR2 SVGAGI. Trimming removed 6 bases from V and 6 bases from J; junction bases left unmatched: 4. The CDR3 has 12 amino acids. CDR3 in amino acids: CASRGGPHGYTF. In DNA form, the CDR3 reads TGTGCCAGCAGAGGGGGCCCTCATGGCTACACCTTC.